The 5 T cell receptor beta chains given below trace back to one sample, sequenced in a study of blood T cell repertoires in COVID-19. Libraries were prepared by immunoSEQ multiplex PCR; TCRdb keeps only in-frame clonotypes and omits some of them. The sample holds 11,000 to 15,000 clones, roughly 87% seen once. Sequencing input: peripheral blood. Every receptor here comes from a human donor in a cohort sampled during active COVID-19.

The rearrangement joins TRBV5-5 to TRBJ2-5, with a tentative D call TRBD2 (6 bases). Germline V lookup: CDR1 SGHKS, CDR2 YYEKEE (reference sequence). V was clipped by 3 bases and J by 5 bases, with 11 bases between them. The CDR3 spans 13 residues. As DNA, the CDR3 is TGTGCCAGCAGCTGGGGAGGCGGCGAGACCCAGTACTTC. Translation: CASSWGGGETQYF.

As DNA, the CDR3 is TGTGCCAGCAGTCCGCTTGGGGCAGGGAATTCACCCCTCCACTTT. Its translation is CASSPLGAGNSPLHF. This chain joins TRBV27 and TRBJ1-6; maybe TRBD1 (5 bases). Germline CDR1 reads MNHEY; CDR2 reads SMNVEV (reference sequence). Trimming cost V 5 bases and J 7 bases, with 15 bases left between them. The CDR3 is made up of 15 amino acids.

J is TRBJ2-5 and V is TRBV11-2; D may be TRBD2 (6 bases). V gave up 5 bases and J gave up 4 bases, with 17 bases separating them. This CDR3 has 15 residues. Per the germline V gene, CDR1 is SGHAT and CDR2 is FQNNGV. The CDR3 DNA sequence: TGTGCCAGCAGCGTCGGTAGCGGCCCCAGAGAGACCCAGTACTTC. It yields the protein CASSVGSGPRETQYF.

The CDR3 nucleotides read TGTGCCAGCAGCTTAGCGCGAACCCTATCCACCGGGGAGCTGTTTTTT. Translating gives CASSLARTLSTGELFF. The chain joins TRBV7-8 to TRBJ2-2; D is undetermined. The CDR3 is 16 amino acids. Germline V gene data show CDR1 as SGHVS and CDR2 as FQNEAQ. V was trimmed by 0 bases and J by 4 bases, leaving 12 bases between them.

The chain links TRBV5-1 to TRBJ1-4; tentatively, D is TRBD1 (5 bases). The CDR3 consists of 16 residues. Trimming took 0 bases from V and 1 from J, leaving 10 bases between them. Looked up from germline, CDR1 is SGHRS and CDR2 is YFSETQ. The CDR3 is CASSLAFGGTNEKLFF. The DNA of the CDR3 is TGCGCCAGCAGCTTGGCCTTCGGGGGAACTAATGAAAAACTGTTTTTT. The full variable domain, in which reference TRBV5-1 and TRBJ1-4 provide the parts outside the CDR3, is KAGVTQTPRYLIKTRGQQVTLSCSPISGHRSVSWYQQTPGQGLQFLFEYFSETQRNKGNFPGRFSGRQFSNSRSEMNVSTLELGDSALYLCASSLAFGGTNEKLFFGSGTQLSVL.